The rows below give T cell receptor beta chains drawn from one sample of a study of OX40 agonist ivuxolimab in advanced cancers. The table came from immunoSEQ multiplex PCR; TCRdb's copy has only in-frame clones and leaves some out. The data show 40,000 to 50,000 clones, with approximately 88% seen just once and over 50% held by the top ten. Sequencing was performed on CD4+ or CD8+ T cells sorted from blood, taken in a trial of the OX40 agonist ivuxolimab. The receptors were gathered from an adult with an advanced solid tumor such as melanoma, head and neck, liver or kidney cancer. CDR3s include the opening cysteine and the closing phenylalanine or tryptophan. A D gene is named only where the DNA matches it firmly. Clone size, where shown, is once, few, many, or a class for clones that have expanded.

-	TRBJ1-1	TRBV29-1	-	TGCAGCGCCCAGGAGGCTGAAGCTTTCTTT	CSAQEAEAFF
TRBD1	TRBJ1-5	TRBV4-1	-	TGCGCCAGCAGCCAAAAGGTCAGGGACAGCGAGTTGCGGCCCCAGCATTTT	CASSQKVRDSELRPQHF
TRBD2	TRBJ2-3	TRBV14	-	TGTGCCAGCAGCCCAAAAGGGCTAGCGGGCTTCACAGATACGCAGTATTTT	CASSPKGLAGFTDTQYF
-	TRBJ2-7	TRBV13	-	TGTGCCAGCAGCTACCGTTCGGGGGCGAGGGCCTACGAGCAGTACTTC	CASSYRSGARAYEQYF
TRBD2	TRBJ2-5	TRBV7-2	-	TGTGCCAGCAGCGCTAGCGGGGGGGCCGTGGAGACCCAGTACTTC	CASSASGGAVETQYF
TRBD2	TRBJ2-2	TRBV2	-	TGTGCCAGCAGTCGCCCGGGACTAGCGGGGGCCGAGAACACCGGGGAGCTGTTTTTT	CASSRPGLAGAENTGELFF
-	TRBJ2-5	TRBV30	once	TGTGCCTGGAGTGTACCGGACCTCGCGCAAGAGACCCAGTACTTC	CAWSVPDLAQETQYF
-	TRBJ1-4	TRBV2	-	TGTGCCAGCAGGGGGGGTCAGGTCTCTAATGAAAAACTGTTTTTT	CASRGGQVSNEKLFF
-	TRBJ2-1	TRBV6-5	-	TGTGCCAGCAGTCGGGACCGCGCCTACAATGAGCAGTTCTTC	CASSRDRAYNEQFF
TRBD1	TRBJ1-2	TRBV5-1	-	TGCGCCAGCAGCTTGGGACAGGGGGCGGTCTATGGCTACACCTTC	CASSLGQGAVYGYTF
-	TRBJ2-7	TRBV7-9	-	TGTGCCAGCAGCCCCCCCAGCGGCAAAAGCTCCTACGAGCAGTACTTC	CASSPPSGKSSYEQYF
-	TRBJ2-2	TRBV7-9	-	TGTGCCAGCAGGCATAACACCGGGGAGCTGTTTTTT	CASRHNTGELFF
-	TRBJ2-7	TRBV18	-	TGTGCCAGCCACCTCGACGCCGGAAAGTACGAGCAGTACTTC	CASHLDAGKYEQYF
-	TRBJ2-7	TRBV4-2	-	TGTGCCAGCAGCCAAGAGTGGGACGAGCAGTACTTC	CASSQEWDEQYF
-	TRBJ1-5	TRBV19	-	TGTGCCAGTAGAGGAGGGGCCTATAGCAATCAGCCCCAGCATTTT	CASRGGAYSNQPQHF
-	TRBJ2-3	TRBV4-1	few	TGCGCCAGCAGCCAACGCGGGAGCACAGATACGCAGTATTTT	CASSQRGSTDTQYF
-	TRBJ2-7	TRBV7-8	-	TGTGCCAGCAGCTTAGAAAGCTCCTACGAGCAGTACTTC	CASSLESSYEQYF
-	TRBJ2-1	TRBV15	-	TGTGCCACCAGCCCTAACTACAATGAGCAGTTCTTC	CATSPNYNEQFF
-	TRBJ1-5	TRBV4-3	-	TGCGCCAGCAGCCAAGATGGGAGCCAGCCCCAGCATTTT	CASSQDGSQPQHF
-	TRBJ2-1	TRBV6-5	-	TGTGCCAGCGGAGAAAGCTCCTACAATGAGCAGTTCTTC	CASGESSYNEQFF
TRBD1	TRBJ2-7	TRBV28	-	TGTGCCAGCAGTCCAACAGGGGGCGGATCCTACGAGCAGTACTTC	CASSPTGGGSYEQYF
-	TRBJ2-2	TRBV7-3	-	TGTGCCAGCAGCTCCAAGACAGTGAACACCGGGGAGCTGTTTTTT	CASSSKTVNTGELFF
-	TRBJ1-3	TRBV5-3	-	TGTGCCAGAAGCTTGTATCCCACAGGACCCTACTCTGGAAACACCATATATTTT	CARSLYPTGPYSGNTIYF
-	TRBJ1-1	TRBV18	-	TGTGCCAGCTCAAACTCCTTGGAAACTGAAGCTTTCTTT	CASSNSLETEAFF
-	TRBJ1-1	TRBV5-1	-	TGCGCCAGCAGCTCCAATCTGGGGAACACTGAAGCTTTCTTT	CASSSNLGNTEAFF
-	TRBJ2-2	TRBV28	-	TGTGCCAGCAGTTTCCGGGTAACCGGGGAGCTGTTTTTT	CASSFRVTGELFF
-	TRBJ2-7	TRBV6-5	-	TGTGCCAGCAGTTACTCGGGCGGGGACCTAACCTACGAGCAGTACTTC	CASSYSGGDLTYEQYF
TRBD2	TRBJ2-7	TRBV11-2	-	TGTGCCAGCAGCTTCCTAACTAGCGGGGGGGCCTACGAGCAGTACTTC	CASSFLTSGGAYEQYF
TRBD1	TRBJ1-1	TRBV5-1	-	TGCGCCAGCAGACATAGGACAGGGAAGAACACTGAAGCTTTCTTT	CASRHRTGKNTEAFF
-	TRBJ2-5	TRBV6-5	-	TGTGCCAGCAGTCCAACAGGGAGGGAGACCCAGTACTTC	CASSPTGRETQYF
-	TRBJ1-1	TRBV7-2	once	TGTGCCAGCAGCCGGGTGCGGCCGGAAGCTTTCTTT	CASSRVRPEAFF
-	TRBJ1-4	TRBV21-1	-	TGTGCCAGCAGCAAAGGCAGACAGGGATTAAATGAAAAACTGTTTTTT	CASSKGRQGLNEKLFF
-	TRBJ2-2	TRBV7-8	once	TGTGCCAGCAGCTTAGTGGTGGTACGGACCGGGGAGCTGTTTTTT	CASSLVVVRTGELFF
-	TRBJ2-6	TRBV9	-	TGTGCCAGCAGCGTTTCTGGGGCCAACGTCCTGACTTTC	CASSVSGANVLTF
-	TRBJ1-1	TRBV21-1	-	TGTGCCAGCGGGACAAAGAACACTGAAGCTTTCTTT	CASGTKNTEAFF
-	TRBJ2-1	TRBV13	-	TGTGCCAGCAGCTTAGCGGGACCTATTTTGGGTGAGCAGTTCTTC	CASSLAGPILGEQFF
TRBD1	TRBJ2-3	TRBV6-4	few	TGTGCCAGCAGTGCCACAGGGGGCAGCACAGATACGCAGTATTTT	CASSATGGSTDTQYF
-	TRBJ2-7	TRBV2	-	TGTGCCAGCAAGGTTGTAGTCGAGCAGTACTTC	CASKVVVEQYF
-	TRBJ1-1	TRBV6-6	-	TGTGCCAGCAGTTACCACAGGGCCACTGAAGCTTTCTTT	CASSYHRATEAFF
-	TRBJ1-5	TRBV30	few	TGTGCCTGGAGTCTACAGAGCAATCAGCCCCAGCATTTT	CAWSLQSNQPQHF
-	TRBJ2-7	TRBV7-2	-	TGTGCCAGCAGCTTAGCGTCCGGTCGCTACGAGCAGTACTTC	CASSLASGRYEQYF
-	TRBJ1-4	TRBV7-2	-	TGTGCCAGCAGCGGAAGTCCAAATGAAAAACTGTTTTTT	CASSGSPNEKLFF
TRBD1	TRBJ1-1	TRBV5-5	few	TGTGCCAGCAGTTGGTGGGACAGGAACACTGAAGCTTTCTTT	CASSWWDRNTEAFF
TRBD2	TRBJ2-3	TRBV6-5	-	TGTGCCAGCAGGGGACTAGCGGGGAACACAGATACGCAGTATTTT	CASRGLAGNTDTQYF